In this sample, the clone carrying this T cell receptor beta chain turned up many times. One junction end does not reproduce the germline sequence, and a read error may be involved. This entry is derived from a study of Graves' ophthalmopathy and Graves' hyperthyroidism. Where ophthalmopathy was absent within 18 months of follow-up, hyperthyroidism was stable. Patients in the hyperthyroidism group, adults aged 18 to 65, were newly diagnosed, under 2 months' duration. Diagnosis was based on clinical symptoms, serum thyroxine, TRAb, thyroid ultrasound and orbital computed tomography. CDR3 length: 13 amino acids. Amplified material comprised TCR beta CDR3 regions derived from RNA transcripts. The library came from an HTBI-primed first-round RT-PCR and a second-round multiplex PCR. Each CDR3 protein gets one entry after TCRdb re-called the multiplex PCR reads with MiXCR. Here the sample spans about 370,000 distinct CDR3 sequences, about a sixth being singletons.

Sequencing input: peripheral blood. The TCR was taken from an adult woman with stable Graves' hyperthyroidism. J is TRBJ1-2 and V is TRBV12-3 or TRBV12-4; TRBD1 is a possible D gene (6 bases). The CDR3 loop is CASSLDRNYGYTF. In nucleotides, the CDR3 is TGCGCCAGCAGCTTGGACAGAAATTATGGCTACACCTTC.